This T cell receptor (beta chain) was captured in a study of T cell responses to AZD1222 COVID-19 vaccine. Study conclusions and caveats: Increases in Spike-specific TCR breadth and depth were seen after two AZD1222 doses. Repertoire sampling was restricted to post-peak T cell response timepoints.

In its sample, this clone was seen once. No antigen is known for it. Clones were sequenced by immunoSEQ multiplex PCR, and TCRdb holds only the in-frame ones, with some missing. The sample contains about 130,000 clones, under 95% of which appear only once. Second-dose schedules of about 4 or about 12 weeks were combined. The germline V gene has CDR1 SGHNT and CDR2 YYREEE (reference sequence). Between the trimmed V and J ends, which lost 6 bases and 11 bases, there was a span of 20 bases. This CDR3 has 13 residues. The clonotype originates from an adult who received the AZD1222 COVID-19 vaccine. The specimen comprised peripheral blood, sampled 28 days after the second AZD1222 dose. This chain joins TRBV5-4 and TRBJ1-2; a possible D gene is TRBD1 (6 bases). CDR3 in DNA: TGTGCCAGCACCCTTTCAGGGGCGCAGGGTTACACCTTC. It specifies CASTLSGAQGYTF.